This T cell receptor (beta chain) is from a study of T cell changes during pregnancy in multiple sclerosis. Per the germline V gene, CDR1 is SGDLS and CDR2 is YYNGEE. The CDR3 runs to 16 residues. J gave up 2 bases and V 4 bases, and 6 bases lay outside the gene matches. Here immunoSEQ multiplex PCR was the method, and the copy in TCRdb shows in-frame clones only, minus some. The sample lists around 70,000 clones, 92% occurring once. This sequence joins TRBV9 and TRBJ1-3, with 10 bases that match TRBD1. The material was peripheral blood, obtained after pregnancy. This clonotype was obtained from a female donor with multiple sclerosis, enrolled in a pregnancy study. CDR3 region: CASSPTGQGTGNTIYF. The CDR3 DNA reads TGTGCCAGCAGCCCCACGGGACAGGGGACTGGAAACACCATATATTTT.